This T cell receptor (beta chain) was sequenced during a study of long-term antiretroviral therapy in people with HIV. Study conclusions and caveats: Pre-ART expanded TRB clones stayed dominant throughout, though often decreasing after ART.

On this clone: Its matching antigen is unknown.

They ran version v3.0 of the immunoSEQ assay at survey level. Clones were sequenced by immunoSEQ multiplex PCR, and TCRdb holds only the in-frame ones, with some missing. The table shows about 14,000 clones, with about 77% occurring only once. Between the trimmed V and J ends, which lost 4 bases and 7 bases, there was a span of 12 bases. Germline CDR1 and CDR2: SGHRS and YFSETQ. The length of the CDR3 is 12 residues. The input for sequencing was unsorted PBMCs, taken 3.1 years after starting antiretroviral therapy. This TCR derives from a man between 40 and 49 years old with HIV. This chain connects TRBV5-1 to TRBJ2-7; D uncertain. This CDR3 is CASSLTSKEQYF. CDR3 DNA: TGCGCCAGCAGCCTGACCAGTAAGGAGCAGTACTTC. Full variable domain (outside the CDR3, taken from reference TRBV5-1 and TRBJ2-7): KAGVTQTPRYLIKTRGQQVTLSCSPISGHRSVSWYQQTPGQGLQFLFEYFSETQRNKGNFPGRFSGRQFSNSRSEMNVSTLELGDSALYLCASSLTSKEQYFGPGTRLTVT.